These T cell receptor beta chains were read from a single sample in a study of T cells after yellow fever vaccination. TCRdb independently ran MiXCR on the 5' RACE reads; one entry per CDR3 protein. The table includes roughly 400,000 distinct CDR3 sequences, around 20% detected once. The sequencing used PBMCs, collected before the yellow fever booster vaccination. Every receptor here comes from a man aged 18 to 29 who received the YFV17D yellow fever vaccine. CDR3s include the opening cysteine and the closing phenylalanine or tryptophan. Each record gives: J gene, V gene, CDR3 length, D gene, clone size, CDR3 DNA, CDR3 protein. The D gene is left open where the match is weak. Size values are once, few and many counts, or a class for expanded clones, and some rows have none.

J: TRBJ2-3
V: TRBV9
length: 14
D: NA
size: NA
DNA: TGTGCCAGCAACCCGTCCCCAGCCACAGATACGCAGTATTTT
CDR3: CASNPSPATDTQYF

J: TRBJ1-4
V: TRBV6-5
length: 14
D: TRBD1
size: few
DNA: TGTGCCAGCAGTAAAGGGACAGGGGGTGAAAAACTGTTTTTT
CDR3: CASSKGTGGEKLFF

J: TRBJ1-1
V: TRBV12-3/TRBV12-4
length: 13
D: NA
size: NA
DNA: TGTGCCAGCAGCCGCGCGACGAACACTGAAGCTTTCTTT
CDR3: CASSRATNTEAFF

J: TRBJ2-4
V: TRBV5-8
length: 15
D: NA
size: NA
DNA: TGTGCCAGCAGCCTTTCCGGGGGAGATCAAAACATTCAGTACTTC
CDR3: CASSLSGGDQNIQYF

J: TRBJ2-7
V: TRBV7-2
length: 12
D: NA
size: few
DNA: TGTGCCAGCAGCCCGAGTCGCTACGAGCAGTACTTC
CDR3: CASSPSRYEQYF

J: TRBJ2-1
V: TRBV3-1
length: 15
D: NA
size: NA
DNA: TGTGCCAGCAGCTCCCGGGTAAGCTCCTACAATGAGCAGTTCTTC
CDR3: CASSSRVSSYNEQFF

J: TRBJ2-1
V: TRBV5-6
length: 12
D: NA
size: few
DNA: TGTGCCAGCAGCTTCTTTTCGGCGAGGAAGTTCTTC
CDR3: CASSFFSARKFF

J: TRBJ2-5
V: TRBV14
length: 16
D: TRBD2
size: few
DNA: TGTGCCAGCAGCCAAGATCGGACTAGCGGAGGAGAGACCCAGTACTTC
CDR3: CASSQDRTSGGETQYF

J: TRBJ2-3
V: TRBV20-1
length: 13
D: NA
size: NA
DNA: TGCAGTGCTAGAGCGGGTAACCTTAATACGCAGTATTTT
CDR3: CSARAGNLNTQYF

J: TRBJ2-1
V: TRBV29-1
length: 13
D: NA
size: few
DNA: TGCAGCGTTGATATAGGACGATACAATGAGCAGTTCTTC
CDR3: CSVDIGRYNEQFF

J: TRBJ2-1
V: TRBV4-3
length: 15
D: NA
size: NA
DNA: TGCGCCAGCAGCCACGCAGGGTTAAAGGGCAATGAGCAGTTCTTC
CDR3: CASSHAGLKGNEQFF

J: TRBJ2-2
V: TRBV15
length: 16
D: NA
size: few
DNA: TGTGCCACCAGCAGAGTTGGGGATGGTAGGGCCGGGGAGCTGTTTTTT
CDR3: CATSRVGDGRAGELFF

J: TRBJ2-2
V: TRBV20-1
length: 12
D: TRBD1
size: NA
DNA: TGCAGCGGACAGGGGGCCACCGGGGAGCTGTTTTTT
CDR3: CSGQGATGELFF

J: TRBJ1-2
V: TRBV10-3
length: 12
D: NA
size: few
DNA: TGTGCCATCAGACCAGGGGACGGTGGCTACACCTTC
CDR3: CAIRPGDGGYTF

J: TRBJ1-2
V: TRBV25-1
length: 11
D: NA
size: NA
DNA: TGTGCCAGCAGTGAAGATTATGGCTACACCTTC
CDR3: CASSEDYGYTF

J: TRBJ2-3
V: TRBV10-3
length: 15
D: NA
size: few
DNA: TGTGCCATCACTCCGGACCCCGCGGCGACAGATACGCAGTATTTT
CDR3: CAITPDPAATDTQYF

J: TRBJ2-5
V: TRBV5-4
length: 14
D: TRBD1
size: once
DNA: TGTGCCAGCAGCTATCGACAGGGGGGAGAGACCCAGTACTTC
CDR3: CASSYRQGGETQYF

J: TRBJ1-1
V: TRBV9
length: 15
D: NA
size: NA
DNA: TGTGCCAGCAGCCCTGGGGCCGCGGGGGACACTGAAGCTTTCTTT
CDR3: CASSPGAAGDTEAFF